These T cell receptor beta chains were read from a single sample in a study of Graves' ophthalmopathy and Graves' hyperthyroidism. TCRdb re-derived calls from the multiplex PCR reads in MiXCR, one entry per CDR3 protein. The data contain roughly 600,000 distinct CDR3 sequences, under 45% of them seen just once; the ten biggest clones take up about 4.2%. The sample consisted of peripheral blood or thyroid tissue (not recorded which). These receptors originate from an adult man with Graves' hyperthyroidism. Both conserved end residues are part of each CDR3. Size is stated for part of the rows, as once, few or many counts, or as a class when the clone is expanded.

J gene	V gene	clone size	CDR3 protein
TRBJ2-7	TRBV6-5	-	CASSEVRPPYEQYF
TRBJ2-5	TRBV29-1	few	CNTQGQVEETQYF
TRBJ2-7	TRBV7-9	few	CASSLGLAGWVFF
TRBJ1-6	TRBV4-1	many	CASSQKPGQDSPLHF
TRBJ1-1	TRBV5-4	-	CASSPGRRTAEAFF
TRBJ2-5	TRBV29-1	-	CSVVSGVGETQYF
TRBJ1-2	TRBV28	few	CASSQTGTVSYGYTF
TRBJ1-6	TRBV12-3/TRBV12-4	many	CASSFETGLNSPLHF
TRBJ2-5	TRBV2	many	CASNKPGREETQYF
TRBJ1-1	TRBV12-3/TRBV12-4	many	CASSFREGNTEAFF
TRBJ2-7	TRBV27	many	CASTLQGGSEQYF
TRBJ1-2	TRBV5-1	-	CASSLTTGADYGYTF
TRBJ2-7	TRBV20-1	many	CSASNTGTGTYEQYF
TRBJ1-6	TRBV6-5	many	CASSPDGVSPLHF
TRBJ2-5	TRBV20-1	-	CSARGLDIYQETQYF
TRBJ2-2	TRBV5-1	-	CASSWNSGLGAGELFF
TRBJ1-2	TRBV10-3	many	CAISELSRGIYGYTF
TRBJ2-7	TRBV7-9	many	CASSLTGRSYEQYF
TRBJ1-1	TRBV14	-	CASSSLLGVTEAFF
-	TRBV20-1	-	CSARGVGLAGEQFF
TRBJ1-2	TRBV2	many	CASSEASGTAILNGYTF
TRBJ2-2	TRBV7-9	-	CASSLVLQGAGELFF
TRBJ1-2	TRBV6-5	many	CASSRTGGADGYTF
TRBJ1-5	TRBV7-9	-	CASSFEGPSQPQHF
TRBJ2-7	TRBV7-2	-	CASSSTSGSHEQYF